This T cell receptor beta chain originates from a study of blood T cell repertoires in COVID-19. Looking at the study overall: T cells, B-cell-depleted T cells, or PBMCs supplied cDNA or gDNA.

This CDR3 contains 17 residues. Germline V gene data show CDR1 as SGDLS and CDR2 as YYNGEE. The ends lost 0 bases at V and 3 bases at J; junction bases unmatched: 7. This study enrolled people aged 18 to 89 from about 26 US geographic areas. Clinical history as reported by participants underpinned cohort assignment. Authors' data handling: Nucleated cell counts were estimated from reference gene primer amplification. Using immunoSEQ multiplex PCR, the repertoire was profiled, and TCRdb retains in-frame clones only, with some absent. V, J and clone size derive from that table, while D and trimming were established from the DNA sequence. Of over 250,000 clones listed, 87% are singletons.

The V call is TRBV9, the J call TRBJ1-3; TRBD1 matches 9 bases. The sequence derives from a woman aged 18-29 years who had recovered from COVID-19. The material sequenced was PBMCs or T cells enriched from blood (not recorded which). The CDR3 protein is CASSVAPGTGFGNTIYF. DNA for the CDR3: TGTGCCAGCAGCGTAGCTCCTGGGACAGGGTTTGGAAACACCATATATTTT.